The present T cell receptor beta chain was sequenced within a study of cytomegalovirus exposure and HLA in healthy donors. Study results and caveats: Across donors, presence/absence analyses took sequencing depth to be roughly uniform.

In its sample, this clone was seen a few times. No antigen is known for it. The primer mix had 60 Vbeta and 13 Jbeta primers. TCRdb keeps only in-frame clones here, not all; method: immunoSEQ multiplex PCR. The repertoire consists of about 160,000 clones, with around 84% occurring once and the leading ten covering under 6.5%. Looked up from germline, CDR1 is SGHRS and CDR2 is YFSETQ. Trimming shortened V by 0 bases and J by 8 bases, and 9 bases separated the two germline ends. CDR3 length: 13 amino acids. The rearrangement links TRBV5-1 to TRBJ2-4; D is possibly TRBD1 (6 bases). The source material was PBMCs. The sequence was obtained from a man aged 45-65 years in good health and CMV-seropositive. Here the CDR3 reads CASSLVRGDIQYF. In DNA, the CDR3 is TGCGCCAGCAGCTTGGTCAGGGGCGACATTCAGTACTTC.